Given below is one TCR beta chain in context. Its antigen is still unknown. TCRdb fed the multiplex PCR reads into MiXCR, producing one record per CDR3 protein. Among about 140,000 distinct CDR3 sequences listed, approximately 30% were seen once. The sample originates from a study of breast tumors, draining lymph nodes, adjacent tissues. The study's findings and limits: Luminal-like breast cancer showed significantly higher tumor–nontumor repertoire similarity than basal-like. The data were judged consistent with most tumor T cells coming from lymph node and expanding in tumor.

Axillary draining lymph nodes of breast cancer patients supplied the node samples. This CDR3 spans 16 amino acids. Germline CDR1 MNHNS, CDR2 SASEGT. Trimming cost V 5 bases and J 7 bases; bases outside gene matches: 14. The gene calls are TRBV6-1 and TRBJ2-1; 7 bases are shared with TRBD1. This receptor was identified in a female donor with breast cancer. Some clones in this sample may be carry-over from other donors' samples. The sample comprised axillary lymph node tissue. The DNA for the CDR3 is TGTGCCAGCAGTCGTAGCCGGGACAGTACCTTTAATGAGCAGTTCTTC. Protein sequence: CASSRSRDSTFNEQFF.